This TCR beta chain was retrieved from a study of OX40 agonist ivuxolimab in advanced cancers. Study context: Three patients, one with hepatocellular carcinoma and two with cutaneous melanoma, achieved partial responses. Findings and caveats of the study: Doses of 0.1 to 3.0 mg/kg were accompanied by clonal expansion of CD4+ and CD8+ blood T cells by week 6.

V lost 4 bases and J lost 7, with 17 bases in between. This CDR3 has 14 amino acids. Germline CDR1 reads MDHEN; CDR2 reads SYDVKM. TCRdb's table, derived via immunoSEQ multiplex PCR, lists solely in-frame clones and lacks some. The table shows some 64,000 clones, with more than 65% occurring only once. This clone was counted once. Its antigen is currently unknown. The chain links TRBV28 to TRBJ2-7; a weak D match, TRBD2 (6 bases). This sequence was found in an adult with an advanced solid tumor such as melanoma, head and neck, liver or kidney cancer. The starting material was CD4+ or CD8+ T cells sorted from blood, obtained in a trial of the OX40 agonist ivuxolimab. The CDR3 region is CASSSGTEDLEQYF. CDR3 bases: TGTGCCAGCAGTTCTGGGACTGAGGACTTGGAGCAGTACTTC.